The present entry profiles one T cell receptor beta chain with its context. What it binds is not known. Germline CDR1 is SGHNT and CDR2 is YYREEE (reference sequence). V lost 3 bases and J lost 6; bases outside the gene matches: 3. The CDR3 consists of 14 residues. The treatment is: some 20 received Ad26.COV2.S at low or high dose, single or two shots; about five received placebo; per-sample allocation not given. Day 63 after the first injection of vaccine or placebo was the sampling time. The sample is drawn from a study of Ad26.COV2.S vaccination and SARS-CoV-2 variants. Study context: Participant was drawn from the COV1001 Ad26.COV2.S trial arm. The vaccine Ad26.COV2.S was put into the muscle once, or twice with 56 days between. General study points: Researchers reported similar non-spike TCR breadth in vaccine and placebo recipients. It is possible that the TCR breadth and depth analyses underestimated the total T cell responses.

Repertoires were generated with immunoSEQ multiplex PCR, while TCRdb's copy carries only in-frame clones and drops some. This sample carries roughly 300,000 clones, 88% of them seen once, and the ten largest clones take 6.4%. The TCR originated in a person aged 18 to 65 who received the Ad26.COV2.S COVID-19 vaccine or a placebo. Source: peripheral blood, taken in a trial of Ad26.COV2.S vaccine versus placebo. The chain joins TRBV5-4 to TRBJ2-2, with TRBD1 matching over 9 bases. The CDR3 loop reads CASSSTGGSGELFF. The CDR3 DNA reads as TGTGCCAGCAGCTCGACAGGGGGTTCCGGGGAGCTGTTTTTT.